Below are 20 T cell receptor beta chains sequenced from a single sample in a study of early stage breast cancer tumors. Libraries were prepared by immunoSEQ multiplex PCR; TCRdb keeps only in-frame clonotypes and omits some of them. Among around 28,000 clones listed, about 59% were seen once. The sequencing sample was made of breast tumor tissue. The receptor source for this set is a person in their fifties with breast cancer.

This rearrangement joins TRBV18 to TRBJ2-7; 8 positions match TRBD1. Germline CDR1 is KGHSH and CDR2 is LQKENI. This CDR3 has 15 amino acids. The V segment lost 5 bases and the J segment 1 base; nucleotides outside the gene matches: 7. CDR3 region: CASSAETGASYEQYF. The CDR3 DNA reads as TGTGCCAGCTCAGCCGAGACAGGGGCGTCCTACGAGCAGTACTTC.

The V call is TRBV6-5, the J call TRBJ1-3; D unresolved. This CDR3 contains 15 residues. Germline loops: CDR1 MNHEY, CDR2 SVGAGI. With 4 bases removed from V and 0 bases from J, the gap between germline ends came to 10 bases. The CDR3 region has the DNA TGTGCCAGCAGTTTACGTTGGTCCTCTGGAAACACCATATATTTT. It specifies CASSLRWSSGNTIYF.

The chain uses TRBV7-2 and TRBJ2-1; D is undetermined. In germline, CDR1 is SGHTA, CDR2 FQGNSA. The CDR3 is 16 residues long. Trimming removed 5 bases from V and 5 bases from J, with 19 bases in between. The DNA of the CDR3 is TGTGCCAGCAGCGTATGGGAATCGGATCCTGACAATGAGCAGTTCTTC. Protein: CASSVWESDPDNEQFF.

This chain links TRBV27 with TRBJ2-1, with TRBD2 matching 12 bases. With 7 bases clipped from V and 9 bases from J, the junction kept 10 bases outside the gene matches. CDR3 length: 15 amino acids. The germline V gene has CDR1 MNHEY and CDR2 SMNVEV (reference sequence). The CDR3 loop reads CASNYGLAGRGEQFF. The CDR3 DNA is TGTGCCAGCAACTACGGACTAGCGGGAAGGGGTGAGCAGTTCTTC.

CDR3 amino acids: CASRRKGSGYYEQYF. CDR3 nucleotide sequence: TGTGCCTCCCGCCGCAAGGGTAGCGGTTACTACGAGCAGTACTTC. This chain connects TRBV27 to TRBJ2-7; possibly TRBD2 for D (6 bases). From germline, CDR1 is MNHEY and CDR2 SMNVEV (reference sequence). The CDR3 runs to 15 residues. V was shortened by 11 bases and J by 3 bases, with 23 bases between the two germline ends.

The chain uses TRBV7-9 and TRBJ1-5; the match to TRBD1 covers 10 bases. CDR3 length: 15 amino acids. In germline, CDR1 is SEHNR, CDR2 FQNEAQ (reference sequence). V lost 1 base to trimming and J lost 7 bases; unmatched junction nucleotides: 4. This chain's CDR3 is CASSLGQGARQPQHF. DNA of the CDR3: TGTGCCAGCAGCTTAGGACAGGGGGCTCGGCAGCCCCAGCATTTT.

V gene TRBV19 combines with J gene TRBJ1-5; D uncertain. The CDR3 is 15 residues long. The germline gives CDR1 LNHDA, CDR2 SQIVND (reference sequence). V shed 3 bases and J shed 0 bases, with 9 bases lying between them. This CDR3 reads CASSMGDGSNQPQHF. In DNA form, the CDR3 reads TGTGCCAGTAGTATGGGCGACGGTAGCAATCAGCCCCAGCATTTT.

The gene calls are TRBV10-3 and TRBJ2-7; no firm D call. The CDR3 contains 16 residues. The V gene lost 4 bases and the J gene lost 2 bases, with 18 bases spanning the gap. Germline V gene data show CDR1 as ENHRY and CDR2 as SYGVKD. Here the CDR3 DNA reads TGTGCCATCAGTGCGAAGGACCCCGTAATAGCCTACGAGCAGTACTTC. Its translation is CAISAKDPVIAYEQYF.

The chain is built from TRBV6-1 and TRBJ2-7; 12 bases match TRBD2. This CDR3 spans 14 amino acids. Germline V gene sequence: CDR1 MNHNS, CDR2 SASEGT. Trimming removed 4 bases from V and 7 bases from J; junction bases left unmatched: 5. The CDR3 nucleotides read TGTGCCAGCAGTGGACTAGCGGGAGAGTGGGAGCAGTACTTC. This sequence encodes CASSGLAGEWEQYF.

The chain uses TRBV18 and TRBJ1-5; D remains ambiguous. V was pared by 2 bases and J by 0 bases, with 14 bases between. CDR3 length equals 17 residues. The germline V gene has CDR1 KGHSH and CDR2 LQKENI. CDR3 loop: CASSPSPGWGSNQPQHF. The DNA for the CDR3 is TGTGCCAGCTCACCATCTCCAGGCTGGGGTAGCAATCAGCCCCAGCATTTT.

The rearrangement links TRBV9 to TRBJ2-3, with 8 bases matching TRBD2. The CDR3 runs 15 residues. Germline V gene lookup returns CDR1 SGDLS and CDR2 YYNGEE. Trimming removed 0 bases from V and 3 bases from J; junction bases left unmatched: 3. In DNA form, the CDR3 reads TGTGCCAGCAGCGTAGCGGGAGGGCCGACAGATACGCAGTATTTT. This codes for CASSVAGGPTDTQYF.

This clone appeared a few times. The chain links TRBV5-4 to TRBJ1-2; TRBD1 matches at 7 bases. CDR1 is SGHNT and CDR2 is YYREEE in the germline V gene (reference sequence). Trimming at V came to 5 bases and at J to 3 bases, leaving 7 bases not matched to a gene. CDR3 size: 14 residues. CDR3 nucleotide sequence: TGTGCCAGCAGTTGGGGAACAGGGGACTATGGCTACACCTTC. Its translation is CASSWGTGDYGYTF.

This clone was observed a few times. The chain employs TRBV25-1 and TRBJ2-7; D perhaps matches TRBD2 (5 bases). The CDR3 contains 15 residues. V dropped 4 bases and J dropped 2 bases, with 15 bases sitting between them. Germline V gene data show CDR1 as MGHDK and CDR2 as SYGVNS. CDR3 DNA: TGTGCCAGCAGTGCACACCTACACGGGGCCTACGAGCAGTACTTC. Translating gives CASSAHLHGAYEQYF.

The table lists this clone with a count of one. The CDR3 DNA follows: TGTGCCAGCAGTTCGGACAGGCCCAATCAGCCCCAGCATTTT. Protein sequence: CASSSDRPNQPQHF. The rearrangement joins TRBV6-6 to TRBJ1-5, with TRBD1 matching over 7 bases. This CDR3 comprises 14 residues. Germline CDR1 reads MNHNY; CDR2 reads SVGAGI (reference sequence). J lost 3 bases, V lost 4 bases, and 3 bases had no gene match.

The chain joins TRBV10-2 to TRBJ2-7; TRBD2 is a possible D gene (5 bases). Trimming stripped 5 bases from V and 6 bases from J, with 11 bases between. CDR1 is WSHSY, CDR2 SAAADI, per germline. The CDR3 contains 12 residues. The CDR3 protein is CASSSRLSEQYF. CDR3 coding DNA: TGCGCCAGCAGTTCACGACTATCCGAGCAGTACTTC.

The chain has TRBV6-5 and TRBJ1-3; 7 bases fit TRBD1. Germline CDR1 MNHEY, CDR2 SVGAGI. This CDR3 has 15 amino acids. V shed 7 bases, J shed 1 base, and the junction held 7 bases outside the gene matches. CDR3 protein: CASNLGGPSGNTIYF. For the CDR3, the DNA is TGTGCCAGCAATTTAGGGGGCCCATCTGGAAACACCATATATTTT.

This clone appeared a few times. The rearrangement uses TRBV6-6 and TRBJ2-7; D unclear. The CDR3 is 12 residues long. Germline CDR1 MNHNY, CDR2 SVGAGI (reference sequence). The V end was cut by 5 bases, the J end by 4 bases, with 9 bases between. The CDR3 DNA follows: TGTGCCAGCAGTAAGGGTTGGTACGAGCAGTACTTC. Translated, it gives CASSKGWYEQYF.

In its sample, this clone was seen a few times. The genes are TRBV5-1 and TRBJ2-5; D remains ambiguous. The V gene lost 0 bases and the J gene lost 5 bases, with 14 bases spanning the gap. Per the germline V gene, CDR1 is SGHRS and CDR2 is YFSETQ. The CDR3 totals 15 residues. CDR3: CASSLARSSRETQYF. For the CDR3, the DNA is TGCGCCAGCAGCTTGGCTCGGTCCTCTCGGGAGACCCAGTACTTC.

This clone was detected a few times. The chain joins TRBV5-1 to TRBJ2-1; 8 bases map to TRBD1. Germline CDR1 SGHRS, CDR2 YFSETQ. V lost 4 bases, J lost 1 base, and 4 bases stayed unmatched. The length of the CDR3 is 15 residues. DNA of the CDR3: TGCGCCAGCAGCCCGGGACAGGCGTCCTACAATGAGCAGTTCTTC. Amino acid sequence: CASSPGQASYNEQFF.

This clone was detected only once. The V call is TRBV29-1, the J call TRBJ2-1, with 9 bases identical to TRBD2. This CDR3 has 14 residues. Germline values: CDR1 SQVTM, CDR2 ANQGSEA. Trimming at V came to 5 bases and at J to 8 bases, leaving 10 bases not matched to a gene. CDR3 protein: CSVLAGGPYDEQFF. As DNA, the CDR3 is TGCAGCGTTCTGGCGGGAGGGCCTTACGATGAGCAGTTCTTC.